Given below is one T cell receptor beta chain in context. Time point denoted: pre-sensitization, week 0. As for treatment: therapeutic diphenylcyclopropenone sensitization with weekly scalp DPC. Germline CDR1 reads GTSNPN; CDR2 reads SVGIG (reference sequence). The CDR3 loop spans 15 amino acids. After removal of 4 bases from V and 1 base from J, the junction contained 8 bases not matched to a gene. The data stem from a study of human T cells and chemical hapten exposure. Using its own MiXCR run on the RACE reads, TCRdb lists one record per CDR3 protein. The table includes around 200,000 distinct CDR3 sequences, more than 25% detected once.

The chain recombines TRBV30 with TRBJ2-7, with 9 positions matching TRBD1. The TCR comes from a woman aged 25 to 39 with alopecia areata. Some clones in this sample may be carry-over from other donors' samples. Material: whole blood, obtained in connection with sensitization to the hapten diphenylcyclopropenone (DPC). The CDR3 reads CAWKRQGDVSYEQYF. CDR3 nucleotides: TGTGCCTGGAAACGACAGGGGGATGTTTCCTACGAGCAGTACTTC.